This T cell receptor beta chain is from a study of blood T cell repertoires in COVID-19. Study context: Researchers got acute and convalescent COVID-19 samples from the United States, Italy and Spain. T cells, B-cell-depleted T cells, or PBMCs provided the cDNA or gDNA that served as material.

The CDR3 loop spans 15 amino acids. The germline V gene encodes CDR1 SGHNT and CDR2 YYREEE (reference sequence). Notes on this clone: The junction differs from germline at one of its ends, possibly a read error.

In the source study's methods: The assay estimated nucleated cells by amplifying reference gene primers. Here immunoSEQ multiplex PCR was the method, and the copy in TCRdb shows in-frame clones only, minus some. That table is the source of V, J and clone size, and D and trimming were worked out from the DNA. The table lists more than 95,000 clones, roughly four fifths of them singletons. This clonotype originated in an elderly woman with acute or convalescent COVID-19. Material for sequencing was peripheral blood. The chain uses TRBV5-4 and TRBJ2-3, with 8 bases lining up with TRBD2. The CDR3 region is CASRSTGTRTDAQYF. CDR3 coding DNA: TGTGCCAGCAGATCCACAGGGACTAGGACAGATGCGCAGTATTTT. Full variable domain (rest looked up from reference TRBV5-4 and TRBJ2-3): ETGVTQSPTHLIKTRGQQVTLRCSSQSGHNTVSWYQQALGQGPQFIFQYYREEENGRGNFPPRFSGLQFPNYSSELNVNALELDDSALYLCASRSTGTRTDAQYFGPGTRLTVL.